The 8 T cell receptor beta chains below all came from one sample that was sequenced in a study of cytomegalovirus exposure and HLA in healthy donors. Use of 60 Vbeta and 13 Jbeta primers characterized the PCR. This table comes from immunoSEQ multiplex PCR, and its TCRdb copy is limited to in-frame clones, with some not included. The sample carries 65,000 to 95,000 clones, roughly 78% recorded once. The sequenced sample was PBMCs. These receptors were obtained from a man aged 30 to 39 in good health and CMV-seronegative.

The CDR3 DNA reads as TGTGCCAGCAGACCTATCGGGAGTGACTACAATGAGCAGTTCTTC. This codes for CASRPIGSDYNEQFF. V gene TRBV6-6 combines with J gene TRBJ2-1; D is perhaps TRBD2 (6 bases). The CDR3 sequence is 15 residues long. Germline V gene sequence: CDR1 MNHNY, CDR2 SVGAGI (reference sequence). V was clipped by 6 bases and J by 3 bases, with 15 bases between them.

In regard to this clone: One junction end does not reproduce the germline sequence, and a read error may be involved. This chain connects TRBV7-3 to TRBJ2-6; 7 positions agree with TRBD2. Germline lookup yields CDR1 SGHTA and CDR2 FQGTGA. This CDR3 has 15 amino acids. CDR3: CASSNGGSGANVLTF. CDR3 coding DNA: TGTGCCAGCAGCAACGGGGGGTCTGGCGCCAACGTCCTGACTTTC. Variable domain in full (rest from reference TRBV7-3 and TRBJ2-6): GAGVSQTPSNKVTEKGKYVELRCDPISGHTALYWYRQSLGQGPEFLIYFQGTGAADDSGLPNDRFFAVRPEGSVSTLKIQRTERGDSAVYLCASSNGGSGANVLTFGAGSRLTVL.

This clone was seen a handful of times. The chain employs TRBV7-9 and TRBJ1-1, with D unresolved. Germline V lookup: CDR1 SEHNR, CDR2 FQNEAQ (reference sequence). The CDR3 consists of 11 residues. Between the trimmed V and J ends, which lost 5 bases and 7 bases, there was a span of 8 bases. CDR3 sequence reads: CASSPSFEAFF. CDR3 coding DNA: TGTGCCAGCAGCCCGAGTTTTGAAGCTTTCTTT. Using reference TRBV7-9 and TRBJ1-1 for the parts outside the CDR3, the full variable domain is DTGVSQNPRHKITKRGQNVTFRCDPISEHNRLYWYRQTLGQGPEFLTYFQNEAQLEKSRLLSDRFSAERPKGSFSTLEIQRTEQGDSAMYLCASSPSFEAFFGQGTRLTVV.

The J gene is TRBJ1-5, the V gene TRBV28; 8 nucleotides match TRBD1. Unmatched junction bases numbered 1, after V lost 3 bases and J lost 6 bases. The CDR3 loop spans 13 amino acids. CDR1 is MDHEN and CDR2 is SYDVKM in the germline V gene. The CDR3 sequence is CASSLDRAQPQHF. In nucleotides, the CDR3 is TGTGCCAGCAGTTTGGACAGGGCTCAGCCCCAGCATTTT.

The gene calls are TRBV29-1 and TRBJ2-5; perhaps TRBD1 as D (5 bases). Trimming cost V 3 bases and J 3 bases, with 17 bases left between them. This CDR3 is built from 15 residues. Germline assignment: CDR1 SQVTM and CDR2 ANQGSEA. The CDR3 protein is CSVDPGRGGEETQYF. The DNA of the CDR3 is TGCAGCGTTGATCCGGGTAGGGGTGGGGAAGAGACCCAGTACTTC. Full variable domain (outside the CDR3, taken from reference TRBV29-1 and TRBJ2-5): SAVISQKPSRDICQRGTSLTIQCQVDSQVTMMFWYRQQPGQSLTLIATANQGSEATYESGFVIDKFPISRPNLTFSTLTVSNMSPEDSSIYLCSVDPGRGGEETQYFGPGTRLLVL.

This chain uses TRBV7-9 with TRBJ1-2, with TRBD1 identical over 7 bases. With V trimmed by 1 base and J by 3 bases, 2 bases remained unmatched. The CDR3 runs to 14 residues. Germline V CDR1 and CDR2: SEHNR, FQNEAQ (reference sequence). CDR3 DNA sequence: TGTGCCAGCAGCTTAGGAGGGGGCGACTATGGCTACACCTTC. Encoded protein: CASSLGGGDYGYTF.

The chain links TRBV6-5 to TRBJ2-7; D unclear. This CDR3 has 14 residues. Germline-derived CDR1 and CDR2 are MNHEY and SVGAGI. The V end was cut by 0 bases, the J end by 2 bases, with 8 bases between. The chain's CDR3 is CASSYSSNAYEQYF. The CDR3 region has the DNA TGTGCCAGCAGTTACTCGTCAAATGCCTACGAGCAGTACTTC.

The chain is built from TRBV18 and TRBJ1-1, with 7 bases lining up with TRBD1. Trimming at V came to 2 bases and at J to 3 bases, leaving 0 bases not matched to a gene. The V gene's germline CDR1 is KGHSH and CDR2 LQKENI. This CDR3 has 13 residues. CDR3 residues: CASSPDRDTEAFF. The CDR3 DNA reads TGTGCCAGCTCACCAGACAGGGACACTGAAGCTTTCTTT.